This T cell receptor (beta chain) emerged from a study of T-cell memory formation after mild COVID-19. Study findings and constraints: In pre-infection memory, a portion of responding clones appeared, which suggested that cross-reactive memory joined. The authors left the SARS-CoV-2 specificity of second-wave clones peaking on day 37 unconfirmed.

The 5'RACE method, run with constant-segment primers, produced TCR alpha and TCR beta cDNA libraries (carrying sample barcodes and UMIs). TCRdb ran MiXCR on the 5' RACE reads and lists one entry per CDR3 protein. The sample includes 120,000 to 150,000 distinct CDR3 sequences, around 21% of them seen just once. Trimming cost V 4 bases and J 5 bases; bases outside gene matches: 13. This CDR3 has 16 residues. To note about this clonotype: The antigen is unknown.

The clonotype originates from an adult woman who had mild COVID-19 (a few samples of this study predate the infection). Cell type and time point are not known. The chain uses TRBV12-3 or TRBV12-4 and TRBJ2-7; 8 bases align to TRBD1. Material: PBMCs or a T cell subset sorted from them (not recorded which). CDR3 DNA sequence: TGTGCCAGCAGTTCCGGACAGGGTCTAAGGAAAAACGAGCAGTACTTC. This gives the protein CASSSGQGLRKNEQYF.